Below, 27 T cell receptor beta chains from the same sample are listed, as sequenced in a study of T cells in Graves' hyperthyroidism and ophthalmopathy. Amplified TCR beta CDR3 regions derived from RNA transcripts. Carried out on the TCR CDR3, a first-round RT-PCR used the HTBI primer set. Each CDR3 protein gets one entry after TCRdb re-called the multiplex PCR reads with MiXCR. The sample gives 600,000 to 750,000 distinct CDR3 sequences, around 15% of which show up once; roughly 15% is in the top ten. Material for sequencing was blood. Source of these receptors: a man in his fifties or sixties with Graves' hyperthyroidism.

This clonotype was observed at least ten times. This sequence joins TRBV28 and TRBJ1-4; 9 bases are shared with TRBD1. CDR3 size: 14 residues. The J segment lost 11 bases and the V segment lost 5 bases, leaving 9 bases of the junction unmatched. CDR1 is MDHEN and CDR2 is SYDVKM in the germline V gene. The CDR3 loop is CASSGDRELLKLFF. DNA of the CDR3: TGTGCCAGCAGTGGGGACAGGGAATTGTTGAAACTGTTTTTT.

This clonotype occurred a few times. This CDR3 is CATSEDRHYGYTF. The DNA of the CDR3 is TGTGCCACCAGTGAGGACAGGCACTATGGCTACACCTTC. The chain recombines TRBV24-1 with TRBJ1-2; TRBD1 agrees at 7 bases. Germline values: CDR1 KGHDR, CDR2 SFDVKD. This CDR3 spans 13 amino acids. V was pared by 4 bases and J by 3 bases, with 1 base of the junction left unmatched.

This clonotype was picked up many times. This chain links TRBV30 with TRBJ2-5; 9 bases are shared with TRBD2. The V gene end was trimmed by 2 bases and the J gene end by 2 bases; junction bases not matched to a gene: 6. This CDR3 comprises 15 residues. Germline assignment: CDR1 GTSNPN and CDR2 SVGIG (reference sequence). CDR3 coding DNA: TGTGCCTGGAGTAAGCTAGCGGGAAGGCAAGAGACCCAGTACTTC. This codes for CAWSKLAGRQETQYF.

In this sample, this clonotype turned up many times. The genes are TRBV11-2 and TRBJ2-3, with 11 bases fitting TRBD2. With V trimmed by 1 base and J by 5 bases, 8 bases remained unmatched. The CDR3 loop spans 17 amino acids. Germline assignment: CDR1 SGHAT and CDR2 FQNNGV. CDR3 sequence (DNA): TGTGCCAGCAGCTTAGGGGTAGCGGGAGGGCCGCGAGATACGCAGTATTTT. This encodes CASSLGVAGGPRDTQYF.

The chain recombines TRBV7-9 with TRBJ1-1, with D possibly being TRBD1 (5 bases). V lost 5 bases and J 1 base, leaving 11 bases between the germline ends. Germline CDR1 is SEHNR and CDR2 is FQNEAQ (reference sequence). This CDR3 has 14 amino acids. The CDR3 DNA is TGTGCCAGCAGCACCAGCCAGGGGAACACTGAAGCTTTCTTT. Translating it yields CASSTSQGNTEAFF.

V gene TRBV20-1 combines with J gene TRBJ2-7, with 7 bases lining up with TRBD2. The germline V gene encodes CDR1 DFQATT and CDR2 SNEGSKA (reference sequence). There are 15 residues in the CDR3. The J segment lost 1 base and the V segment lost 0 bases, leaving 6 bases of the junction unmatched. The CDR3 sequence is CSARDLLAESYEQYF. The CDR3 nucleotides are TGCAGTGCTAGAGATCTGCTAGCGGAGTCCTACGAGCAGTACTTC.

Comment on this clonotype: A much larger clone lies a single base off, so this may be a read error. The CDR3 region is CSVSSQQGHTGELFF. The CDR3 bases are TGCAGTGTTAGCTCACAGCAGGGACACACCGGGGAGCTGTTTTTT. V and J are TRBV20-1 and TRBJ2-2, with D perhaps being TRBD1 or TRBD2 (5 bases each). Germline CDR1 DFQATT, CDR2 SNEGSKA (reference sequence). This CDR3 has 15 residues. The V end was cut by 7 bases, the J end by 3 bases, with 18 bases between.

J is TRBJ2-5 and V is TRBV2; 7 bases line up with TRBD2. CDR1 SNHLY and CDR2 FYNNEI come from the germline V gene. Losses at the gene ends were 8 bases for V and 7 bases for J; bases not matched to a gene: 13. The CDR3 is 14 residues long. The CDR3 loop reads CASYRGRTGGTQYF. CDR3 sequence (DNA): TGTGCCAGCTACCGCGGGAGAACCGGGGGGACCCAGTACTTC.

A note on this clonotype: A read error may account for a junction end that differs from germline. The chain combines TRBV7-3 with TRBJ2-2, with a possible D match to TRBD2 (6 bases). The CDR3 has 13 residues. Germline V gene data show CDR1 as SGHTA and CDR2 as FQGTGA. The chain's CDR3 is CASRLSGYGELFF. The CDR3 coding sequence is TGTGCCAGCAGATTAAGCGGGTACGGGGAGCTGTTTTTT.

This clonotype was counted ten times or more. V is TRBV28 and J is TRBJ1-5; no definite D call. V lost 3 bases and J 2 bases, leaving 11 bases between the germline ends. This CDR3 comprises 15 residues. Germline V CDR1 and CDR2: MDHEN, SYDVKM. This CDR3 reads CASSFMDLGNQPQHF. As DNA, the CDR3 is TGTGCCAGCAGTTTCATGGATTTGGGCAATCAGCCCCAGCATTTT.

There are many counts of this clonotype. This rearrangement joins TRBV18 to TRBJ1-1, with 7 bases aligning to TRBD1. CDR3 length: 13 amino acids. The V gene's germline CDR1 is KGHSH and CDR2 LQKENI. Losses at the gene ends were 6 bases for V and 7 bases for J; bases not matched to a gene: 8. The CDR3 region has the DNA TGTGCCAGCTCCCTAGACAGGGTCGGTGAAGCTTTCTTT. Protein sequence: CASSLDRVGEAFF.

This clonotype was observed at least ten times. The CDR3 loop is CASSLGQGVGTDTQYF. The CDR3 DNA sequence: TGTGCCAGCAGTTTAGGACAGGGAGTAGGGACAGATACGCAGTATTTT. The rearrangement uses TRBV12-3 or TRBV12-4 and TRBJ2-3, with 7 bases lining up with TRBD1. The CDR3 has 16 residues. J lost 3 bases, V lost 1 base, and 7 bases had no gene match.

A word on this clonotype: One end of the junction varies from germline; a read error may be responsible. In nucleotides, the CDR3 is TGTGCCAGTAGTCCGTCCGGGACCAGAAGCGGGGGTGAAAACCTGTTTTTT. Translated, it gives CASSPSGTRSGGENLFF. The rearrangement uses TRBV19 and TRBJ1-4; D may be TRBD1 (5 bases). The CDR3 spans 17 residues. CDR1 and CDR2 (germline): LNHDA, SQIVND (reference sequence).

This clonotype was counted only a few times. The CDR3 reads CASETSGDNEQFF. The CDR3 bases are TGTGCCTCCGAGACTAGCGGGGACAATGAGCAGTTCTTC. The chain employs TRBV10-3 and TRBJ2-1; 11 positions agree with TRBD2. The CDR3 loop spans 13 amino acids. V trimming: 11 bases; J trimming: 5 bases; junction bases outside the gene matches: 5. Germline-derived CDR1 and CDR2 are ENHRY and SYGVKD.

The gene calls are TRBV10-1 and TRBJ2-7, with D unclear. This CDR3 region has 13 residues. V was trimmed by 0 bases and J by 6 bases, leaving 9 bases between them. CDR1 and CDR2 (germline): WNHNN, SYGVQD (reference sequence). The CDR3 is CASSESLLLEQYF. The CDR3 DNA reads as TGCGCCAGCAGTGAGTCGTTGCTCCTCGAGCAGTACTTC.

The chain employs TRBV6-1 and TRBJ1-5; D is ambiguous. The CDR3 sequence is 13 residues long. Germline V CDR1 and CDR2: MNHNS, SASEGT. Trimming removed 3 bases from V and 9 bases from J, with 12 bases in between. CDR3 sequence reads: CASSDKDETPQHF. The DNA of the CDR3 is TGTGCCAGCAGTGATAAGGATGAGACGCCCCAGCATTTT.

The chain uses TRBV6-5 and TRBJ1-4, with 9 positions matching TRBD1. V was clipped by 2 bases and J by 4 bases; unmatched bases: 2. The germline CDR1 and CDR2 sequences are MNHEY and SVGAGI. CDR3 length: 15 residues. As DNA, the CDR3 is TGTGCCAGCAGTTACGACAGGGGGGATAATGAAAAACTGTTTTTT. Amino acid sequence: CASSYDRGDNEKLFF.

The chain joins TRBV29-1 to TRBJ2-7, with 10 nucleotides matching TRBD1. The CDR3 loop spans 15 amino acids. Per germline, CDR1 SQVTM and CDR2 ANQGSEA. The V and J ends lost 3 bases and 2 bases, in that order; junction bases with no gene match: 7. The CDR3 loop is CSVDWWTGGPYEQYF. The CDR3, as DNA: TGCAGCGTTGACTGGTGGACAGGGGGGCCCTACGAGCAGTACTTC.

The V and J genes are TRBV20-1 and TRBJ2-7; D is unclear. Per the germline V gene, CDR1 is DFQATT and CDR2 is SNEGSKA (reference sequence). Trimming pared 3 bases from V and 5 bases from J, leaving 11 bases between. This CDR3 has 12 amino acids. CDR3 protein: CSASPIGNEQYF. The CDR3 nucleotides are TGCAGTGCTAGTCCGATAGGGAACGAGCAGTACTTC.

The rearrangement links TRBV19 to TRBJ1-5; D is ambiguous. The CDR3 has 16 amino acids. Germline CDR1 LNHDA, CDR2 SQIVND (reference sequence). V was shortened by 5 bases and J by 2 bases, with 16 bases between the two germline ends. The CDR3 DNA reads TGTGCCAGTAGTCCGGCAGGTGTCTCCGGCAATCAGCCCCAGCATTTT. Encoded protein: CASSPAGVSGNQPQHF.

This clonotype was counted at least ten times. The rearrangement joins TRBV7-2 to TRBJ2-1; D may be TRBD2 (5 bases). The CDR3 has 15 amino acids. Deletions cut 2 bases from V and 6 bases from J, with 14 bases between. Germline V gives CDR1 SGHTA, CDR2 FQGNSA. The CDR3 sequence: CASSLIRRASNEQFF. Here the CDR3 DNA reads TGTGCCAGCAGCTTAATTCGGCGGGCTAGCAATGAGCAGTTCTTC.

This clonotype was counted many times. The CDR3 region has the DNA TGCAGCGTTGGGAACCCAGTCTCAGATACGCAGTATTTT. Encoded protein: CSVGNPVSDTQYF. The chain joins TRBV29-1 to TRBJ2-3; no reliable D call. V gave up 4 bases and J gave up 4 bases, with 12 bases separating them. The germline V gene has CDR1 SQVTM and CDR2 ANQGSEA. This CDR3 is 13 amino acids long.

Ten or more counts support this clonotype. The V call is TRBV28, the J call TRBJ2-1; the D gene is possibly TRBD2 (5 bases). V was shortened by 4 bases and J by 8 bases, with 18 bases between the two germline ends. This CDR3 comprises 15 residues. Germline lookup yields CDR1 MDHEN and CDR2 SYDVKM. The CDR3 DNA follows: TGTGCCAGCAGTTCGAGCGGCGACCCCATGGATGAGCAGTTCTTC. Residues: CASSSSGDPMDEQFF.

There are a few counts of this clonotype. The V gene is TRBV9, the J gene TRBJ2-3; D is unclear. The germline V gene encodes CDR1 SGDLS and CDR2 YYNGEE. The CDR3 covers 16 residues. V was pared by 4 bases and J by 2 bases, with 17 bases between. CDR3 amino acids: CASSPHSSPDTDTQYF. For the CDR3, the DNA is TGTGCCAGCAGCCCCCACTCGTCCCCGGACACAGATACGCAGTATTTT.

This clonotype occurred a few times. The rearrangement uses TRBV27 and TRBJ2-7; 8 nucleotides line up with TRBD1. Losses at the gene ends were 5 bases for V and 2 bases for J; bases not matched to a gene: 5. The CDR3 length is 14 residues. CDR1 is MNHEY, CDR2 SMNVEV, per germline (reference sequence). DNA for the CDR3: TGTGCCAGCAGTCCGACGACAGGGGCCTACGAGCAGTACTTC. Its protein product is CASSPTTGAYEQYF.

The chain couples TRBV3-1 to TRBJ1-4; D is unresolved. CDR1 LGHDT and CDR2 YNNKEL come from the germline V gene (reference sequence). The V end was cut by 0 bases, the J end by 0 bases, with 8 bases between. There are 16 residues in the CDR3. CDR3 bases: TGTGCCAGCAGCCAAGATTGGGCGACAACTAATGAAAAACTGTTTTTT. Its translation is CASSQDWATTNEKLFF.

The chain is built from TRBV6-1 and TRBJ2-7; 8 bases align to TRBD2. V shed 5 bases and J 3 bases; nucleotides not matched to a gene: 6. CDR3 length equals 14 residues. Germline V gene sequence: CDR1 MNHNS, CDR2 SASEGT. The CDR3 sequence is CASSTSGLGYEQYF. The CDR3 DNA follows: TGTGCCAGCAGTACTAGCGGCTTGGGCTACGAGCAGTACTTC.